Shown below are 29 T cell receptor beta chains from a single sample sequenced in a study of OX40 agonist ivuxolimab in advanced cancers. The assay was immunoSEQ multiplex PCR, and TCRdb's table has in-frame clones only and misses some. Of around 19,000 clones in the sample, roughly 80% are singletons; the top ten hold 25% to 35%. The sample consisted of CD4+ or CD8+ T cells sorted from blood, taken in a trial of the OX40 agonist ivuxolimab. These receptors came from an adult with an advanced solid tumor such as melanoma, head and neck, liver or kidney cancer.

The chain combines TRBV7-6 with TRBJ2-3; D uncertain. V was shortened by 1 base and J by 2 bases, with 4 bases between the two germline ends. The CDR3 is 13 amino acids. Germline loops: CDR1 SGHVS, CDR2 FNYEAQ. The CDR3 protein is CASSLDYTDTQYF. The CDR3, as DNA: TGTGCCAGCAGCTTAGACTACACAGATACGCAGTATTTT.

Note on this clone: Other DNA sequences of this sample code for an identical CDR3. The CDR3 loop reads CASSLGGEQFF. DNA for the CDR3: TGTGCCAGCAGCTTAGGGGGTGAGCAGTTCTTC. V usage is TRBV7-3 and J usage is TRBJ2-1; D tentatively reads TRBD1 or TRBD2 (5 bases each). Trimming took 2 bases from V and 9 from J, leaving 5 bases between them. The CDR3 has 11 residues. Germline lookup yields CDR1 SGHTA and CDR2 FQGTGA.

This clone was seen once. The chain has TRBV5-4 and TRBJ2-4, with TRBD1 as a possible D gene (5 bases). The germline V gene has CDR1 SGHNT and CDR2 YYREEE (reference sequence). This CDR3 is 15 amino acids long. V lost 4 bases and J lost 0, with 11 bases in between. This CDR3 is CASSLSGPAKNIQYF. The CDR3 nucleotides are TGTGCCAGCAGCCTATCAGGGCCAGCCAAAAACATTCAGTACTTC.

DNA of the CDR3: TGTGCCATCACCCTAGGGTCCTACGAGCAGTACTTC. Its protein is CAITLGSYEQYF. The chain has TRBV11-1 and TRBJ2-7; D remains ambiguous. The germline CDR1 and CDR2 sequences are SGHAT and FQDESV (reference sequence). Deletions cut 10 bases from V and 1 base from J, with 11 bases between. This CDR3 is 12 amino acids long. The full variable domain, rest sourced from reference TRBV11-1 and TRBJ2-7, is EAEVAQSPRYKITEKSQAVAFWCDPISGHATLYWYRQILGQGPELLVQFQDESVVDDSQLPKDRFSAERLKGVDSTLKIQPAELGDSAMYLCAITLGSYEQYFGPGTRLTVT.

The chain employs TRBV4-1 and TRBJ2-3; D is ambiguous. The CDR3 runs to 14 residues. With 1 base removed from V and 3 bases from J, the gap between germline ends came to 8 bases. Germline assignment: CDR1 MGHRA and CDR2 YSYEKL. This chain's CDR3 is CASSQVEDTDTQYF. As DNA, the CDR3 is TGCGCCAGCAGCCAAGTCGAGGATACAGATACGCAGTATTTT.

The V gene is TRBV7-9, the J gene TRBJ1-2, with a weak D call TRBD1 (5 bases). This CDR3 comprises 14 residues. V was clipped by 5 bases and J by 4 bases, with 14 bases between them. Per the germline V gene, CDR1 is SEHNR and CDR2 is FQNEAQ (reference sequence). CDR3 sequence (DNA): TGTGCCAGCAGCCCAGTGCTCAGGGCCTATGGCTACACCTTC. Residues: CASSPVLRAYGYTF.

The rearrangement uses TRBV5-1 and TRBJ2-1; 10 bases line up with TRBD2. V trimming: 0 bases; J trimming: 3 bases; junction bases outside the gene matches: 3. The CDR3 sequence is 16 residues long. CDR1 SGHRS and CDR2 YFSETQ come from the germline V gene. CDR3 sequence: CASSLGSGGYYNEQFF. CDR3 sequence (DNA): TGCGCCAGCAGCTTGGGTAGCGGGGGGTACTACAATGAGCAGTTCTTC. Based on the CDR3 plus reference TRBV5-1 and TRBJ2-1, the full variable domain is KAGVTQTPRYLIKTRGQQVTLSCSPISGHRSVSWYQQTPGQGLQFLFEYFSETQRNKGNFPGRFSGRQFSNSRSEMNVSTLELGDSALYLCASSLGSGGYYNEQFFGPGTRLTVL.

The chain recombines TRBV4-1 with TRBJ1-4; D not certain. The CDR3 is made up of 15 amino acids. CDR1 and CDR2 from the germline V gene are MGHRA and YSYEKL. The V and J ends lost 2 bases and 6 bases respectively, with 13 bases between them. CDR3 sequence (DNA): TGCGCCAGCAGCCAAAAAAATGTATGGGATGAAAAACTGTTTTTT. Protein product: CASSQKNVWDEKLFF.

The chain joins TRBV5-1 to TRBJ2-1, with TRBD2 identical over 8 bases. Germline CDR1 SGHRS, CDR2 YFSETQ. The CDR3 extends over 14 amino acids. V lost 0 bases and J lost 8; bases outside the gene matches: 4. The CDR3 DNA reads as TGCGCCAGCAGCTTGGAAGGAGCGGGGGATGAGCAGTTCTTC. Encoded protein: CASSLEGAGDEQFF.

V is TRBV6-1 and J is TRBJ2-6, with D unresolved. This CDR3 is built from 18 residues. Trimming cost V 4 bases and J 5 bases, with 21 bases left between them. CDR1 and CDR2 (germline): MNHNS, SASEGT. CDR3 residues: CASSGMLECNNRANVLTF. The CDR3 DNA sequence: TGTGCCAGCAGTGGAATGTTGGAATGTAACAATCGGGCCAACGTCCTGACTTTC.

Judged by abundance, this clone is medium-sized. This sequence joins TRBV7-9 and TRBJ2-7; D unresolved. V gave up 3 bases and J gave up 3 bases, with 6 bases separating them. The CDR3 loop spans 12 amino acids. CDR1 and CDR2 (germline): SEHNR, FQNEAQ (reference sequence). This CDR3 reads CASSFSFYEQYF. In nucleotides, the CDR3 is TGTGCCAGCAGCTTTTCCTTCTACGAGCAGTACTTC.

V and J are TRBV5-1 and TRBJ2-7, with 7 bases lining up with TRBD1. With 1 base clipped from V and 6 bases from J, the junction kept 7 bases outside the gene matches. This CDR3 is built from 14 residues. Germline CDR1 and CDR2: SGHRS and YFSETQ. The CDR3, as DNA: TGCGCCAGCAGCTTGAGGGACAGAGCTCTCGAGCAGTACTTC. It specifies CASSLRDRALEQYF.

The chain combines TRBV5-6 with TRBJ1-2; D is unclear. The CDR3 has 15 amino acids. Germline CDR1 is SGHDT and CDR2 is YYEEEE. V was shortened by 4 bases and J by 5 bases, with 18 bases between the two germline ends. CDR3 residues: CASSEAFGDRYGYTF. The CDR3 DNA reads TGTGCCAGCAGCGAAGCATTCGGGGATCGGTATGGCTACACCTTC. Using reference TRBV5-6 and TRBJ1-2 for the parts outside the CDR3, the full variable domain is DAGVTQSPTHLIKTRGQQVTLRCSPKSGHDTVSWYQQALGQGPQFIFQYYEEEERQRGNFPDRFSGHQFPNYSSELNVNALLLGDSALYLCASSEAFGDRYGYTFGSGTRLTVV.

The rearrangement uses TRBV27 and TRBJ2-7; D is perhaps TRBD2 (6 bases). The CDR3 runs to 13 residues. With 4 bases removed from V and 5 bases from J, the gap between germline ends came to 12 bases. Germline CDR1 reads MNHEY; CDR2 reads SMNVEV (reference sequence). This CDR3 is CASSSAGRDEQYF. The CDR3, as DNA: TGTGCCAGCAGTTCAGCGGGTCGGGACGAGCAGTACTTC.

The CDR3: CASRDRNTIYF. The CDR3 DNA follows: TGTGCCAGCAGAGATAGAAACACCATATATTTT. This sequence joins TRBV11-2 and TRBJ1-3, with no clear D. Germline loops: CDR1 SGHAT, CDR2 FQNNGV. The CDR3 runs 11 residues. The V and J ends lost 6 bases and 5 bases respectively, with 5 bases between them.

The chain employs TRBV11-2 and TRBJ2-7; TRBD1 matches at 7 bases. V was clipped by 5 bases and J by 3 bases; unmatched bases: 10. Per the germline V gene, CDR1 is SGHAT and CDR2 is FQNNGV. The CDR3 length is 15 residues. The CDR3 sequence: CASSHLTGDGYEQYF. CDR3 nucleotide sequence: TGTGCCAGCAGCCACCTAACAGGGGACGGCTACGAGCAGTACTTC.

The chain combines TRBV2 with TRBJ1-1, with D uncertain. The CDR3 loop spans 15 amino acids. Germline assignment: CDR1 SNHLY and CDR2 FYNNEI. V gave up 1 base and J gave up 0 bases, with 9 bases separating them. CDR3: CASSEGLGLNTEAFF. The CDR3, as DNA: TGTGCCAGCAGTGAAGGACTCGGGTTGAACACTGAAGCTTTCTTT.

The rearrangement uses TRBV7-9 and TRBJ1-4; D ambiguous. The V end lost 2 bases, the J end lost 4 bases, and 5 bases lay between the germline ends. CDR1 is SEHNR, CDR2 FQNEAQ, per germline (reference sequence). This CDR3 has 13 residues. CDR3 sequence: CASSLRVNEKLFF. As DNA, the CDR3 is TGTGCCAGCAGCTTAAGGGTTAATGAAAAACTGTTTTTT.

The chain couples TRBV5-1 to TRBJ1-1; no firm D call. The CDR3 spans 12 residues. V shed 2 bases and J shed 1 base, with 3 bases lying between them. Germline CDR1 SGHRS, CDR2 YFSETQ. The DNA for the CDR3 is TGCGCCAGCAGCTTATCGAACACTGAAGCTTTCTTT. Translated, it gives CASSLSNTEAFF.

The rearrangement links TRBV30 to TRBJ2-7; 10 bases match TRBD1. CDR3 length equals 15 residues. In germline, CDR1 is GTSNPN, CDR2 SVGIG (reference sequence). Trimming at V came to 3 bases and at J to 4 bases, leaving 9 bases not matched to a gene. CDR3 DNA sequence: TGTGCCTGGAGCGACCCCGGGACAGGGGCGTACGAGCAGTACTTC. Its protein product is CAWSDPGTGAYEQYF. The full variable domain, in which reference TRBV30 and TRBJ2-7 provide the parts outside the CDR3, is SQTIHQWPATLVQPVGSPLSLECTVEGTSNPNLYWYRQAAGRGLQLLFYSVGIGQISSEVPQNLSASRPQDRQFILSSKKLLLSDSGFYLCAWSDPGTGAYEQYFGPGTRLTVT.

The rearrangement links TRBV28 to TRBJ2-7, with 7 bases identical to TRBD2. Trimming cost V 5 bases and J 5 bases; bases outside gene matches: 12. This CDR3 has 15 residues. Germline V gene sequence: CDR1 MDHEN, CDR2 SYDVKM. CDR3: CASSHPGGGVDEQYF. In DNA, the CDR3 is TGTGCCAGCAGTCACCCGGGGGGAGGTGTTGACGAGCAGTACTTC.

The chain joins TRBV9 to TRBJ2-1; 9 nucleotides agree with TRBD2. Looked up from germline, CDR1 is SGDLS and CDR2 is YYNGEE. The junction had 4 bases not matched to a gene; V was cut back by 0 bases and J by 3 bases. The CDR3 is 16 amino acids. This CDR3 is CASSVAFSGGYNEQFF. The CDR3, as DNA: TGTGCCAGCAGCGTAGCATTTAGCGGGGGCTACAATGAGCAGTTCTTC.

The rearrangement links TRBV28 to TRBJ2-7, with D hard to call. The V gene's germline CDR1 is MDHEN and CDR2 SYDVKM. The CDR3 consists of 11 residues. V lost 3 bases and J lost 0, with 0 bases in between. The CDR3 loop reads CASSFSYEQYF. CDR3 DNA sequence: TGTGCCAGCAGTTTCTCCTACGAGCAGTACTTC. The variable domain in full, with the rest retrieved from reference TRBV28 and TRBJ2-7, is DVKVTQSSRYLVKRTGEKVFLECVQDMDHENMFWYRQDPGLGLRLIYFSYDVKMKEKGDIPEGYSVSREKKERFSLILESASTNQTSMYLCASSFSYEQYFGPGTRLTVT.

The chain recombines TRBV28 with TRBJ2-7, with unresolved D. V gave up 2 bases and J gave up 1 base, with 6 bases separating them. In germline, CDR1 is MDHEN, CDR2 SYDVKM. The CDR3 runs to 13 residues. The CDR3 is CASSLDGSYEQYF. Here the CDR3 DNA reads TGTGCCAGCAGTTTAGATGGTTCCTACGAGCAGTACTTC.

The V call is TRBV30, the J call TRBJ2-7; maybe TRBD1 (6 bases). V was cut by 7 bases and J by 2 bases, with 12 bases left in between. Germline V gives CDR1 GTSNPN, CDR2 SVGIG (reference sequence). This CDR3 comprises 12 residues. The CDR3 coding sequence is TGTGCCTACGCACGGGACACCTACGAGCAGTACTTC. It encodes CAYARDTYEQYF.

This clone was detected a few times. The chain uses TRBV6-6 and TRBJ1-1; no firm D call. The germline V gene has CDR1 MNHNY and CDR2 SVGAGI (reference sequence). The CDR3 is made up of 11 amino acids. V lost 6 bases and J 6 bases, leaving 8 bases between the germline ends. The CDR3 DNA reads TGTGCCAGCAGCCTCTCCGCTGAAGCTTTCTTT. Protein product: CASSLSAEAFF.

V and J are TRBV4-1 and TRBJ1-1; D not certain. V gave up 1 base and J gave up 6 bases, with 12 bases separating them. Germline V gene data show CDR1 as MGHRA and CDR2 as YSYEKL. This CDR3 comprises 14 residues. In nucleotides, the CDR3 is TGCGCCAGCAGCCAAGTCTCGAGGGCGGCTGAAGCTTTCTTT. Its protein product is CASSQVSRAAEAFF.

The V gene is TRBV5-1, the J gene TRBJ2-7, with 8 bases that match TRBD1. Germline trimming cut 3 bases from V and 3 bases from J; bases unmatched to any gene: 5. Germline V gene sequence: CDR1 SGHRS, CDR2 YFSETQ. CDR3 length: 14 residues. The chain's CDR3 is CASSSGTGDYEQYF. The CDR3 DNA reads TGCGCCAGCAGCTCCGGGACAGGAGACTACGAGCAGTACTTC.

This clone was detected once. The V call is TRBV6-6, the J call TRBJ1-1; D uncertain. Per the germline V gene, CDR1 is MNHNY and CDR2 is SVGAGI (reference sequence). V was clipped by 10 bases and J by 3 bases, with 18 bases between them. The CDR3 runs to 14 residues. The CDR3 loop reads CANRNGPRDTEAFF. The CDR3 nucleotides are TGTGCCAACCGGAACGGGCCCCGGGACACTGAAGCTTTCTTT.